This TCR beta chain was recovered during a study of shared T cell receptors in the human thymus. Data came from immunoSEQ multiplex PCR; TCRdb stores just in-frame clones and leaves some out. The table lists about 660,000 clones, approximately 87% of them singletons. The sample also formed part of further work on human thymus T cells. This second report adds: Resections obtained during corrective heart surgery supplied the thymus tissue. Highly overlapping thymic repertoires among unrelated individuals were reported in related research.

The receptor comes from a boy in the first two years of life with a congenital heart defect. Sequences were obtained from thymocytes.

This chain's CDR3 is CASSGRSGVNEQFF. CDR3 in DNA: TGCGCCAGCAGCGGGCGCTCAGGTGTCAATGAGCAGTTCTTC. J is TRBJ2-1 and V is TRBV5-1; D gene uncertain. V was trimmed by 4 bases and J by 6 bases, leaving 14 bases between them. Looked up from germline, CDR1 is SGHRS and CDR2 is YFSETQ. The CDR3 has 14 residues. Supplemented by reference TRBV5-1 and TRBJ2-1, the full variable domain reads KAGVTQTPRYLIKTRGQQVTLSCSPISGHRSVSWYQQTPGQGLQFLFEYFSETQRNKGNFPGRFSGRQFSNSRSEMNVSTLELGDSALYLCASSGRSGVNEQFFGPGTRLTVL.